This T cell receptor (beta chain) was found in a study of tumor-infiltrating lymphocytes in localized non-small cell lung cancer. The CDR3 has 16 amino acids. The junction had 9 bases not matched to a gene; V was cut back by 0 bases and J by 8 bases. Germline V gives CDR1 GTSNPN, CDR2 SVGIG (reference sequence). This table comes from immunoSEQ multiplex PCR, and its TCRdb copy is limited to in-frame clones, with some not included. Of about 12,000 clones listed, 70% to 90% are singletons. The origin of this receptor is a human donor with non-small cell lung cancer. Sequencing was done on a sample of lung tumor tissue. The chain joins TRBV30 to TRBJ1-4, with 10 bases matching TRBD1. The CDR3, as DNA: TGTGCCTGGAGTGTCGGGGCATCGGGACAGGGGGAAAAACTGTTTTTT. Residues: CAWSVGASGQGEKLFF.